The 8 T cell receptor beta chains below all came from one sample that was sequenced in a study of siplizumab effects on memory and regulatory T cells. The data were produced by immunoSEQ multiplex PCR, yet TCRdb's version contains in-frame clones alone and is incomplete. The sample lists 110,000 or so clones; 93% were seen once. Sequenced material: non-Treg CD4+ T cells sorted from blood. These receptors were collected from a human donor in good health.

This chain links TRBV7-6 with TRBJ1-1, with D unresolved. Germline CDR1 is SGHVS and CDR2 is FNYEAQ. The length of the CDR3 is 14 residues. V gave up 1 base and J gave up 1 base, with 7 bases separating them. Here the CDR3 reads CASSLGAGNTEAFF. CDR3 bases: TGTGCCAGCAGCTTAGGAGCCGGGAACACTGAAGCTTTCTTT.

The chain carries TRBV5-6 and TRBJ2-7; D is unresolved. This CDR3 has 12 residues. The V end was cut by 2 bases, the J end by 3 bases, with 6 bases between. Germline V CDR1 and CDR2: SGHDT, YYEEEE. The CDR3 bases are TGTGCCAGCAGCTTAAGACACTACGAGCAGTACTTC. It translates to CASSLRHYEQYF. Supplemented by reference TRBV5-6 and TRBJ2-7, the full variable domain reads DAGVTQSPTHLIKTRGQQVTLRCSPKSGHDTVSWYQQALGQGPQFIFQYYEEEERQRGNFPDRFSGHQFPNYSSELNVNALLLGDSALYLCASSLRHYEQYFGPGTRLTVT.

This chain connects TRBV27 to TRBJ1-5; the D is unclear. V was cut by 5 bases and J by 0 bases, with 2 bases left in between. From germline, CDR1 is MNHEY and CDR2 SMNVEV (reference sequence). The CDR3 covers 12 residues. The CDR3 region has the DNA TGTGCCAGCAGTCATAGCAATCAGCCCCAGCATTTT. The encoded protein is CASSHSNQPQHF.

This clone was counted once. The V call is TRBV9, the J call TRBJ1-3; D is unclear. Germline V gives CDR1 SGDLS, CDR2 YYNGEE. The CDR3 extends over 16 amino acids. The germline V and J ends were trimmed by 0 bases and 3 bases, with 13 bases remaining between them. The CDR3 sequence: CASSVGQAEFGNTIYF. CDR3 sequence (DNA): TGTGCCAGCAGCGTAGGTCAGGCGGAATTTGGAAACACCATATATTTT.

CDR3 region: CASGLAGTAMNTEAFF. In DNA form, the CDR3 reads TGTGCTAGTGGTTTGGCGGGGACAGCCATGAACACTGAAGCTTTCTTT. The rearrangement links TRBV12-5 to TRBJ1-1; 7 bases align to TRBD1. Germline CDR1 is LGHNT and CDR2 is FRNRAP. Unmatched junction bases numbered 5, after V lost 1 base and J lost 0 bases. CDR3 length equals 16 residues.

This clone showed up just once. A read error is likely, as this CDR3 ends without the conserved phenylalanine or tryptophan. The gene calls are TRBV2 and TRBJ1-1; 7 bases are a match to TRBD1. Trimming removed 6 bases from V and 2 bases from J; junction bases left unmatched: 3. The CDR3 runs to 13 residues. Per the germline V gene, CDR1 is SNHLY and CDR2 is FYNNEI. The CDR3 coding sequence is TGTGCCAGCAGCGGGACAGCCAACACTGAAGCTTTCCTT. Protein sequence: CASSGTANTEAFL.

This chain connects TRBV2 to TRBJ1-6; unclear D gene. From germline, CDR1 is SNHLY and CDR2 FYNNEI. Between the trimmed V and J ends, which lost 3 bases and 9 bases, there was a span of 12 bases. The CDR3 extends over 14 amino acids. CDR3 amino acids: CASSEGQKGSPLHF. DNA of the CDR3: TGTGCCAGCAGTGAGGGTCAGAAAGGTTCACCCCTCCACTTT.

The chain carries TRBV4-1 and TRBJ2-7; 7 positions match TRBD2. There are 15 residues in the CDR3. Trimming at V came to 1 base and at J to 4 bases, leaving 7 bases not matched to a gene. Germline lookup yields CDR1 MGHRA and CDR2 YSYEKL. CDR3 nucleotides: TGCGCCAGCAGCCAAGCGACTAGCACTTCATACGAGCAGTACTTC. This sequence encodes CASSQATSTSYEQYF.